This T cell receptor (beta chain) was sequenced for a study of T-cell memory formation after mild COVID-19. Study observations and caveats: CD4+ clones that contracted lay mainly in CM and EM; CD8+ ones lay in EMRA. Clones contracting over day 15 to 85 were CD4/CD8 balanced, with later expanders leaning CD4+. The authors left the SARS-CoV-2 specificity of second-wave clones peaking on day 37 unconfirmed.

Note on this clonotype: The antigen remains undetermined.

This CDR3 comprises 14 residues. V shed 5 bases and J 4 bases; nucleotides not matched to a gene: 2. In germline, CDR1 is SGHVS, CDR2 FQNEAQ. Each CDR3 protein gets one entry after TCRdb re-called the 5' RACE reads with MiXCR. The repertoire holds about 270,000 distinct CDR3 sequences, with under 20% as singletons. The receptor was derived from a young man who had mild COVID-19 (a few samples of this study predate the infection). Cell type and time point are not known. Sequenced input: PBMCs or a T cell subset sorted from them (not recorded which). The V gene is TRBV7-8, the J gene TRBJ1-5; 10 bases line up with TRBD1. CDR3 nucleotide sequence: TGTGCCAGCAGCCCGGACAGGGGGAATCAGCCCCAGCATTTT. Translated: CASSPDRGNQPQHF.